These 29 T cell receptor beta chains were sequenced from one sample in a study of blood T cells in healthy people across ages. Next came a second PCR, run for about 7 to 12 cycles, which used a sample-barcoded 5' primer along with a J-beta primer mix. TCRdb used MiXCR to reprocess the 5' RACE reads, holding one entry per CDR3 protein. The sample records hundreds of thousands of distinct CDR3 sequences, under 30% being singletons. Sequences were obtained from blood. These receptor sequences come from a woman older than 75 in good health.

The gene calls are TRBV5-1 and TRBJ1-1; maybe TRBD1 (6 bases). Germline V gives CDR1 SGHRS, CDR2 YFSETQ. Trimming took off 7 bases at V and 0 bases at J, with 10 bases between the two ends. This CDR3 comprises 13 residues. The CDR3, as DNA: TGCGCCAGCCGGGACACCTTGAACACTGAAGCTTTCTTT. Its translation: CASRDTLNTEAFF.

Ten or more counts support this clonotype. This chain joins TRBV27 and TRBJ2-7, with TRBD1 identical over 7 bases. Germline CDR1 reads MNHEY; CDR2 reads SMNVEV (reference sequence). Trimming cost V 5 bases and J 4 bases; bases outside gene matches: 5. This CDR3 contains 13 residues. DNA for the CDR3: TGTGCCAGCAGTCAACAGGGGTATTACGAGCAGTACTTC. Protein product: CASSQQGYYEQYF.

The chain has TRBV5-8 and TRBJ1-1, with 9 bases aligning to TRBD1. Trimming cost V 4 bases and J 5 bases; bases outside gene matches: 9. The CDR3 covers 15 residues. CDR1 and CDR2 (germline): SGHTS, YDEGEE. The CDR3 spells CASSGYRGPGTEAFF. CDR3 nucleotides: TGTGCCAGCAGCGGATACAGGGGGCCGGGGACTGAAGCTTTCTTT. Combining the CDR3 with reference TRBV5-8 and TRBJ1-1 gives the whole variable domain EAGVTQSPTHLIKTRGQQATLRCSPISGHTSVYWYQQALGLGLQFLLWYDEGEERNRGNFPPRFSGRQFPNYSSELNVNALELEDSALYLCASSGYRGPGTEAFFGQGTRLTVV.

There are many counts of this clonotype. The chain is built from TRBV5-5 and TRBJ1-1; D unresolved. The CDR3 has 13 residues. Trimming pared 3 bases from V and 2 bases from J, leaving 8 bases between. In germline, CDR1 is SGHKS, CDR2 YYEKEE (reference sequence). For the CDR3, the DNA is TGTGCCAGCAGCTATTCCAAAAACACTGAAGCTTTCTTT. Translating gives CASSYSKNTEAFF.

This clonotype came up a few times. The rearrangement links TRBV6-2 or TRBV6-3 to TRBJ2-1, with D tentatively TRBD1 or TRBD2 (6 bases each). The germline V gene encodes CDR1 MNHEY and CDR2 SVGEGT. CDR3 length: 18 residues. The V end lost 2 bases, the J end lost 3 bases, and 20 bases lay between the germline ends. The CDR3 reads CASSYEVGAGTLYNEQFF. The CDR3 DNA reads TGTGCCAGCAGTTACGAAGTGGGGGCGGGGACACTCTACAATGAGCAGTTCTTC.

This sequence joins TRBV7-2 and TRBJ2-7; D possibly corresponds to TRBD2 (7 bases). Germline assignment: CDR1 SGHTA and CDR2 FQGNSA. Deletions cut 5 bases from V and 2 bases from J, with 16 bases between. This CDR3 contains 15 residues. In nucleotides, the CDR3 is TGTGCCAGCAGCCTCCCCGGCGGGGGCGCCTACGAGCAGTACTTC. Its translation is CASSLPGGGAYEQYF.

The V call is TRBV11-1, the J call TRBJ2-5; D is possibly TRBD2 (6 bases). Trimming took 6 bases from V and 11 from J, leaving 22 bases between them. Per germline, CDR1 SGHAT and CDR2 FQDESV (reference sequence). This CDR3 has 14 amino acids. The CDR3 reads CASSMDSRGNEQYF. The CDR3 DNA reads TGTGCCAGCAGTATGGATAGCCGGGGGAATGAGCAGTACTTC.

This clonotype came up many times. The junction departs from the called germline gene at one end, perhaps through a read error. The rearrangement joins TRBV7-7 to TRBJ2-5; 8 nucleotides line up with TRBD1. Germline values: CDR1 SSHAT, CDR2 FNYEAQ (reference sequence). The CDR3 length is 14 residues. The DNA of the CDR3 is TGTGCTAGCAGCAGACAGGGGAGACAGGAGACCCAGTACTTC. The encoded protein is CASSRQGRQETQYF.

The sample holds many counts of this clonotype. The chain couples TRBV28 to TRBJ2-5; D remains ambiguous. V shed 4 bases and J shed 0 bases, with 15 bases lying between them. Germline lookup yields CDR1 MDHEN and CDR2 SYDVKM. The CDR3 has 16 amino acids. The CDR3 region is CASSSPRLSHQETQYF. The CDR3 DNA reads TGTGCCAGCAGTTCACCCCGACTGAGCCACCAAGAGACCCAGTACTTC.

The sample holds many counts of this clonotype. This sequence joins TRBV27 and TRBJ2-6; the D is unclear. From germline, CDR1 is MNHEY and CDR2 SMNVEV (reference sequence). This CDR3 contains 16 residues. V was trimmed by 3 bases and J by 0 bases, leaving 9 bases between them. The CDR3 nucleotides read TGTGCCAGCAGTTTCAAGGGAACCTCTGGGGCCAACGTCCTGACTTTC. Its translation: CASSFKGTSGANVLTF.

V is TRBV20-1 and J is TRBJ2-5; 9 bases match TRBD2. The J call is in doubt because the DNA end fits TRBJ2-7 better. There are 14 residues in the CDR3. Germline values: CDR1 DFQATT, CDR2 SNEGSKA (reference sequence). The CDR3 bases are TGCAGTGCTAGAGCCAGCGGGAGGCTCAACGAGCAGTACTTC. This translates into CSARASGRLNEQYF.

This clonotype appeared many times. The V and J genes are TRBV7-9 and TRBJ1-1; possible D gene TRBD1, 6 bases. The CDR3 runs to 15 residues. V was cut by 5 bases and J by 4 bases, with 17 bases left in between. Per germline, CDR1 SEHNR and CDR2 FQNEAQ (reference sequence). The CDR3 region has the DNA TGTGCCAGCAGCCCCCGGGGGGCGTCGAGCACTGAAGCTTTCTTT. Its protein product is CASSPRGASSTEAFF.

V gene TRBV30 combines with J gene TRBJ2-7; D could derive from TRBD1 or TRBD2 (5 bases each). The CDR3 covers 14 residues. Germline V lookup: CDR1 GTSNPN, CDR2 SVGIG (reference sequence). V dropped 0 bases and J dropped 3 bases, with 12 bases sitting between them. CDR3 region: CAWSVRGRDYEQYF. The CDR3 DNA sequence: TGTGCCTGGAGTGTACGGGGCAGAGACTACGAGCAGTACTTC.

V is TRBV7-9 and J is TRBJ1-1; TRBD1 might be the D (6 bases). Germline CDR1 SEHNR, CDR2 FQNEAQ (reference sequence). This CDR3 is 14 amino acids long. With 10 bases removed from V and 1 base from J, the gap between germline ends came to 16 bases. CDR3 in DNA: TGTGCCAACATCGGACCGGGACAGAACACTGAAGCTTTCTTT. Translating it yields CANIGPGQNTEAFF.

This clonotype has a count of ten or more. This chain connects TRBV4-1 to TRBJ2-5; 9 bases match TRBD1. After removal of 5 bases from V and 6 bases from J, the junction contained 10 bases not matched to a gene. The CDR3 is 15 amino acids. Germline-derived CDR1 and CDR2 are MGHRA and YSYEKL. The CDR3: CASSGGTGRKKTQYF. The CDR3, as DNA: TGCGCCAGCAGCGGGGGGACAGGGAGGAAGAAGACCCAGTACTTC.

At least ten counts were recorded for this clonotype. This sequence joins TRBV7-6 and TRBJ2-4; 9 nucleotides align to TRBD1. Germline CDR1 reads SGHVS; CDR2 reads FNYEAQ. The CDR3 is 14 residues long. The J segment lost 7 bases and the V segment lost 5 bases, leaving 6 bases of the junction unmatched. CDR3 sequence reads: CASSPEQGANIQYF. CDR3 in DNA: TGTGCCAGCAGCCCCGAACAGGGGGCGAACATTCAGTACTTC.

The V call is TRBV27, the J call TRBJ2-3, with a tentative D call TRBD2 (5 bases). The CDR3 runs to 14 residues. V was clipped by 3 bases and J by 4 bases, with 11 bases between them. Germline CDR1 is MNHEY and CDR2 is SMNVEV (reference sequence). The CDR3 bases are TGTGCCAGCAGTTTGGGAGTAGGCCCAGATACGCAGTATTTT. It yields the protein CASSLGVGPDTQYF.

The gene calls are TRBV13 and TRBJ2-1; D unresolved. Per the germline V gene, CDR1 is PRHDT and CDR2 is FYEKMQ (reference sequence). This CDR3 contains 11 residues. Trimming took 6 bases from V and 4 from J, leaving 4 bases between them. DNA for the CDR3: TGTGCCAGCAGGCAATACAATGAGCAGTTCTTC. Residues: CASRQYNEQFF.

This clonotype was found many times. The V and J genes are TRBV7-2 and TRBJ2-3; D is ambiguous. Germline CDR1 SGHTA, CDR2 FQGNSA. Deletions cut 7 bases from V and 2 bases from J, with 7 bases between. This CDR3 has 12 residues. CDR3 residues: CASTLYTDTQYF. The CDR3 DNA reads TGTGCCAGCACGCTTTACACAGATACGCAGTATTTT. Full variable domain (outside the CDR3, taken from reference TRBV7-2 and TRBJ2-3): GAGVSQSPSNKVTEKGKDVELRCDPISGHTALYWYRQSLGQGLEFLIYFQGNSAPDKSGLPSDRFSAERTGGSVSTLTIQRTQQEDSAVYLCASTLYTDTQYFGPGTRLTVL.

This clonotype turned up a few times. One end of the junction fails to match germline, which may point to a read error. The genes are TRBV7-2 and TRBJ2-3; D might be TRBD1 (5 bases). This CDR3 comprises 16 residues. Looked up from germline, CDR1 is SGHTA and CDR2 is FQGNSA. In DNA form, the CDR3 reads TGTGCCGGCAGCAGCCCTTTCACAGGTGGGACAGATACGCAGTATTTT. Its translation is CAGSSPFTGGTDTQYF.

This clonotype occurred many times. The chain combines TRBV20-1 with TRBJ2-7; 8 bases are shared with TRBD1. The junction had 8 bases not matched to a gene; V was cut back by 2 bases and J by 2 bases. CDR3 length: 15 residues. CDR1 and CDR2 (germline): DFQATT, SNEGSKA (reference sequence). CDR3 nucleotides: TGCAGTGCTAGACCCACAGGGGGGAGCCCCTACGAGCAGTACTTC. This translates into CSARPTGGSPYEQYF.

This clonotype has only a few counts. This chain links TRBV3-1 with TRBJ1-1; D call uncertain. The CDR3 is 14 residues long. V lost 0 bases and J 0 bases, leaving 5 bases between the germline ends. Germline values: CDR1 LGHDT, CDR2 YNNKEL (reference sequence). The CDR3 loop reads CASSQDIVNTEAFF. Here the CDR3 DNA reads TGTGCCAGCAGCCAAGATATAGTGAACACTGAAGCTTTCTTT.

The sample holds many counts of this clonotype. This sequence joins TRBV6-1 and TRBJ2-7; D gene unclear. This CDR3 is built from 16 residues. V was pared by 4 bases and J by 4 bases, with 20 bases between. The V gene's germline CDR1 is MNHNS and CDR2 SASEGT. The CDR3 nucleotides read TGTGCCAGCAGTGTAGTCGGGCAAGCTCTATGGTACGAGCAGTACTTC. Amino acids: CASSVVGQALWYEQYF.

Regarding this clonotype: Lacking the conserved final phenylalanine or tryptophan, this CDR3 likely reflects a read error. The J gene is TRBJ2-5, the V gene TRBV7-2; D call uncertain. The germline V gene encodes CDR1 SGHTA and CDR2 FQGNSA. Deletions cut 1 base from V and 4 bases from J, with 16 bases between. The length of the CDR3 is 16 residues. For the CDR3, the DNA is TGTGCCAGCAGCTTAGACAGCAGTTCGTGGGTAGAGACCCAGTACTGC. Residues: CASSLDSSSWVETQYC.

The V and J genes are TRBV6-1 and TRBJ2-7, with D unresolved. In germline, CDR1 is MNHNS, CDR2 SASEGT. The V gene lost 2 bases and the J gene lost 7 bases, with 9 bases spanning the gap. The CDR3 consists of 12 residues. The CDR3 region is CASSEPQREQYF. The CDR3 region has the DNA TGTGCCAGCAGTGAACCCCAAAGGGAGCAGTACTTC.

CDR3 protein: CSATGGGGSGNTIYF. The CDR3 DNA follows: TGCAGCGCCACCGGAGGGGGAGGCTCTGGAAACACCATATATTTT. This chain joins TRBV29-1 and TRBJ1-3; a weak D match, TRBD1 (6 bases). Germline V CDR1 and CDR2: SQVTM, ANQGSEA. Trimming took 7 bases from V and 0 from J, leaving 16 bases between them. The CDR3 is 15 residues long.

The genes are TRBV20-1 and TRBJ2-5; TRBD2 agrees at 8 bases. The tail of the sequence fits TRBJ2-7 better, so the J call may be wrong. CDR3 length: 13 residues. Germline V gene sequence: CDR1 DFQATT, CDR2 SNEGSKA (reference sequence). The CDR3 nucleotides are TGCAGTGCTAAGAGCGGGAGTATCTACGAGCAGTACTTC. Its translation is CSAKSGSIYEQYF.

The J gene is TRBJ2-4, the V gene TRBV20-1, with 11 bases matching TRBD2. The J call is in doubt because the DNA end fits TRBJ2-5 better. CDR1 is DFQATT, CDR2 SNEGSKA, per germline (reference sequence). The CDR3 runs 16 residues. The chain's CDR3 is CSAAGSGTSGEETQYF. CDR3 nucleotide sequence: TGCAGTGCTGCAGGGTCCGGGACTAGCGGAGAAGAGACCCAGTACTTC.

The chain has TRBV15 and TRBJ1-1; the D is unclear. This CDR3 contains 13 residues. Deletions cut 4 bases from V and 2 bases from J, with 8 bases between. Germline V lookup: CDR1 LNHNV, CDR2 YYDKDF (reference sequence). CDR3 sequence: CATSIKGNTEAFF. CDR3 nucleotides: TGTGCCACCAGCATTAAGGGAAACACTGAAGCTTTCTTT.